The clone carrying this T cell receptor (beta chain) was seen a handful of times. Gene names are the mouse ones. The DNA ends 4 residues before the CDR3 does, and the rest of the CDR3 is filled in from the germline J gene. Separation of pooled cutaneous lymph node cells was by sorting with CD4, CD8alpha, NKG2D, NKG2ACE and other markers. CDR1 is FNHDT and CDR2 is SITEND in the germline V gene (reference sequence). Trimming pared 5 bases from V and 0 bases from J, leaving 7 bases between. This CDR3 comprises 13 residues. The source of the sample is a study of CD8+ T cells in alopecia areata. RNA was isolated and reverse transcribed to cDNA, the sequencing template. The table came from immunoSEQ multiplex PCR; TCRdb's copy has only in-frame clones and leaves some out. This table holds 200,000 to 300,000 clones with no singletons; the top ten claim more than 0.95%.

The chain uses TRBV19 and TRBJ2-3; TRBD1 is a possible D gene (5 bases). This sequence originates from a C3H/HeJ mouse with alopecia areata. MHC haplotype of the mouse line: H2-k. The specimen sequenced was CD4+ T cells sorted from a lymph node. CDR3 residues: CASSKGSAETLYF. Incomplete CDR3 DNA: TGTGCCAGCAGCAAGGGGAGTGCAGAA.